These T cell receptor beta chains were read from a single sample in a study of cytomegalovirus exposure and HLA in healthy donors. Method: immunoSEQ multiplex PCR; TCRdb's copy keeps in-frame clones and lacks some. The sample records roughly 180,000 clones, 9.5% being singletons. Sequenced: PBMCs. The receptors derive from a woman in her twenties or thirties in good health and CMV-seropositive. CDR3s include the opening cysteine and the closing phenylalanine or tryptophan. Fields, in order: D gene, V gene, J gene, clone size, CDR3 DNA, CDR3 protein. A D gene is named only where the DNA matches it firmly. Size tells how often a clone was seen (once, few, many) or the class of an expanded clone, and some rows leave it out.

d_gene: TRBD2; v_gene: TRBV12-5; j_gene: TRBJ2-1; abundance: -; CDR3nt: TGTGCTAGTGCCGGTATGGGGGGGTCAGGACCTTACAATGAGCAGTTCTTC; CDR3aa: CASAGMGGSGPYNEQFF
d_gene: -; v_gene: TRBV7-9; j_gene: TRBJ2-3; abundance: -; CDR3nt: TGTGCCAGCAGCGAGAAAAATACGCAGTATTTT; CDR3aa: CASSEKNTQYF
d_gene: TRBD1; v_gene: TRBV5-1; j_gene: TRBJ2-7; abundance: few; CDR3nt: TGCGCCAGCAGCCCAGGGACAGGGGGATTGGGGGAGCAGTACTTC; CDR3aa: CASSPGTGGLGEQYF
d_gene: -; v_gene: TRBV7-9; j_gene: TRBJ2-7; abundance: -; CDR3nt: TGTGCCAGCAGCTCGACAGGCTACGAGCAGTACTTC; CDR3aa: CASSSTGYEQYF
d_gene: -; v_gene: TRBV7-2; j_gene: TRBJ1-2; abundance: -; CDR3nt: TGTGCCAGCAGCCTCGGACAGCTCCAAACTGGCTACACCTTC; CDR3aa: CASSLGQLQTGYTF
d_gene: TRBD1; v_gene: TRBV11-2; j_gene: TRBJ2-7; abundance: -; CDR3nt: TGTGCCAGCAGCTTGGACCGGGACAGGGTCTACGAGCAGTACTTC; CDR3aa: CASSLDRDRVYEQYF
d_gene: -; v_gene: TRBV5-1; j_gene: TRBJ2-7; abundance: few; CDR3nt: TGCGCCAGCAGCTTGGAACGGACTCCCCCCTACGAGCAGTACTTC; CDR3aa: CASSLERTPPYEQYF
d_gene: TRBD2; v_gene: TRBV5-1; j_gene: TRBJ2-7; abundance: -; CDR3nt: TGCGCCAGCAGCCCCGGGCAGGTTAGCGGGAGAGTCTACGAGCAGTACTTC; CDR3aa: CASSPGQVSGRVYEQYF
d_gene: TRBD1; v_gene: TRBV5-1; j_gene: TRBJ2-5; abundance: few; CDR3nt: TGCGCCAGCAGCCCGACGCCACAGGGGGCAGACGAGACCCAGTACTTC; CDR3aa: CASSPTPQGADETQYF
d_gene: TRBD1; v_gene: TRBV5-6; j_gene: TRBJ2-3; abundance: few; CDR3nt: TGTGCCAGCAGCCCCCCCGGGACAGGGGTAGGGGCAGATACGCAGTATTTT; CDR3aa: CASSPPGTGVGADTQYF
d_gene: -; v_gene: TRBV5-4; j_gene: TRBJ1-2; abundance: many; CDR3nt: TGTGCCAGCAGCTTGGTGCAGGGTAACTATGGCTACACCTTC; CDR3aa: CASSLVQGNYGYTF
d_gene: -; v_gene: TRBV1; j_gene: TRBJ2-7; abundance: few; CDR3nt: TGCACCAGCAGCGGCAGGGGGGTGAAGTACTTC; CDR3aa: CTSSGRGVKYF
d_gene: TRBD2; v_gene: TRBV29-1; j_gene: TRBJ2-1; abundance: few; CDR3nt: TGCAGCGCGATAAGCGGGAGGGCCCGGGAGCAGTTCTTC; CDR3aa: CSAISGRAREQFF
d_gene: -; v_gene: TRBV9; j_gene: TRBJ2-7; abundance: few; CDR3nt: TGTGCCAGCAGCGTAGACCAGGAAGGGGGCGAGCAGTACTTC; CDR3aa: CASSVDQEGGEQYF
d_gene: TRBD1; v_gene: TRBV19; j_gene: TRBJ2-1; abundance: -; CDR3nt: TGTGCCAGTAGTGACAGGGGCCAAACGGATGAGCAGTTCTTC; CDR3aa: CASSDRGQTDEQFF
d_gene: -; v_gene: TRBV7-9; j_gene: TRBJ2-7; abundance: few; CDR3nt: TGTGCCAGCAGCTTCGGGGGAGGTGGGTACGGGCAGTACTTC; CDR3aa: CASSFGGGGYGQYF
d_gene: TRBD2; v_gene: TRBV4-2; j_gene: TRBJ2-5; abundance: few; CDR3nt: TGTGCCAGCAGCCAGCCAGGACTAGCGGCCGAGACCCAGTACTTC; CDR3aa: CASSQPGLAAETQYF
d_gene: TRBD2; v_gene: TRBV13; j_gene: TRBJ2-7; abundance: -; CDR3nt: TGTGCCAGCAGCCCTGCCCAGGCGAGTGGGGGGGGAGAGGAGCAGTACTTC; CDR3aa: CASSPAQASGGGEEQYF